These 25 T cell receptor beta chains came from one sample sequenced in a study of blood T cell repertoires in COVID-19. This table comes from immunoSEQ multiplex PCR, and its TCRdb copy is limited to in-frame clones, with some not included. The table shows 390,000 or so clones, with 80% to 90% occurring only once. The sequencing input was PBMCs or T cells enriched from blood (not recorded which). The receptors come from a man aged 18 to 30 who had recovered from COVID-19.

This clone was counted once. The CDR3 loop reads CAWPSREDTEAFF. The CDR3 nucleotides read TGTGCCTGGCCATCGAGGGAGGACACTGAAGCTTTCTTT. This chain uses TRBV30 with TRBJ1-1; no firm D call. V was trimmed by 5 bases and J by 3 bases, leaving 13 bases between them. CDR1 and CDR2 from the germline V gene are GTSNPN and SVGIG (reference sequence). The CDR3 extends over 13 amino acids.

The V and J genes are TRBV7-9 and TRBJ2-7; TRBD2 is a possible D gene (5 bases). CDR1 and CDR2 from the germline V gene are SEHNR and FQNEAQ (reference sequence). The CDR3 consists of 14 residues. Trimming removed 5 bases from V and 5 bases from J, with 16 bases in between. CDR3 in amino acids: CASSRTSGNDEQYF. DNA for the CDR3: TGTGCCAGCAGCCGAACTAGTGGGAACGACGAGCAGTACTTC.

The chain has TRBV5-1 and TRBJ2-3; maybe TRBD1 (6 bases). The germline CDR1 and CDR2 sequences are SGHRS and YFSETQ. CDR3 length equals 15 residues. Trimming took off 0 bases at V and 5 bases at J, with 13 bases between the two ends. The CDR3 DNA sequence: TGCGCCAGCAGCTTGGGGACAGATACCCTAGATACGCAGTATTTT. It encodes CASSLGTDTLDTQYF.

This chain uses TRBV28 with TRBJ2-7; TRBD2 matches at 13 bases. The trim removed 11 bases at V and 4 bases at J, leaving 14 bases unmatched. Germline V gene lookup returns CDR1 MDHEN and CDR2 SYDVKM. The CDR3 loop spans 16 amino acids. As DNA, the CDR3 is TGTGCCGTCCGGGGGATTGGGACTAGCGGGAAATACGAGCAGTACTTC. This translates into CAVRGIGTSGKYEQYF.

The V call is TRBV6-2 or TRBV6-3, the J call TRBJ1-2; TRBD1 is a possible D gene (6 bases). The V and J ends lost 1 base and 6 bases respectively, with 6 bases between them. The germline V gene encodes CDR1 MNHEY and CDR2 SVGEGT. The CDR3 is 12 residues long. CDR3 region: CASSYYRDGYTF. The CDR3 nucleotides are TGTGCCAGCAGTTACTACAGGGATGGCTACACCTTC.

About this clone: Distinct nucleotide sequences in the sample also encode this CDR3. The chain uses TRBV19 and TRBJ2-7, with 8 nucleotides matching TRBD1. Looked up from germline, CDR1 is LNHDA and CDR2 is SQIVND (reference sequence). This CDR3 contains 15 residues. After removal of 1 base from V and 0 bases from J, the junction contained 2 bases not matched to a gene. CDR3 coding DNA: TGTGCCAGTAGTATAGGGGGACAGGCCTCCTACGAGCAGTACTTC. The encoded protein is CASSIGGQASYEQYF.

This clone has a single count. The J gene is TRBJ1-1, the V gene TRBV2; possible D gene TRBD1, 6 bases. Deletions cut 3 bases from V and 1 base from J, with 12 bases between. CDR3 length: 15 amino acids. Germline values: CDR1 SNHLY, CDR2 FYNNEI. The CDR3 nucleotides read TGTGCCAGCAGTGAGGAAAGGGGGAGGAACACTGAAGCTTTCTTT. It yields the protein CASSEERGRNTEAFF.

The CDR3 here is CASTPAGGYNEQFF. CDR3 nucleotide sequence: TGTGCCAGCACTCCGGCAGGGGGCTATAATGAGCAGTTCTTC. This chain links TRBV2 with TRBJ2-1, with 8 positions matching TRBD1. The CDR3 extends over 14 amino acids. V lost 7 bases, J lost 7 bases, and 9 bases stayed unmatched. CDR1 is SNHLY, CDR2 FYNNEI, per germline.

This chain joins TRBV19 and TRBJ2-3; D remains unclear. The CDR3 length is 13 residues. Between the trimmed V and J ends, which lost 1 base and 6 bases, there was a span of 8 bases. Germline CDR1 and CDR2: LNHDA and SQIVND (reference sequence). The CDR3 spells CASSIGTADTQYF. The CDR3 DNA sequence: TGTGCCAGTAGTATAGGCACAGCCGATACGCAGTATTTT.

The V gene is TRBV2, the J gene TRBJ2-5, with D uncertain. Trimming cost V 5 bases and J 4 bases, with 2 bases left between them. The germline V gene encodes CDR1 SNHLY and CDR2 FYNNEI. The CDR3 runs 10 residues. For the CDR3, the DNA is TGTGCCAGCAGTCTAGAGACCCAGTACTTC. This gives the protein CASSLETQYF.

The chain uses TRBV12-3 or TRBV12-4 and TRBJ1-1; TRBD1 matches at 8 bases. This CDR3 is built from 12 residues. Trimming cost V 5 bases and J 10 bases; bases outside gene matches: 6. As DNA, the CDR3 is TGTGCCAGCAGTCCCTCCGACAGGGGAGCTTTCTTT. Protein: CASSPSDRGAFF.

The chain has TRBV7-3 and TRBJ2-1; 11 bases fit TRBD2. Germline V lookup: CDR1 SGHTA, CDR2 FQGTGA. There are 17 residues in the CDR3. Unmatched junction bases numbered 10, after V lost 5 bases and J lost 4 bases. The CDR3 is CASSPRGTSGSYNEQFF. The CDR3 bases are TGTGCCAGCAGCCCAAGGGGGACTAGCGGCTCTTACAATGAGCAGTTCTTC.

V and J are TRBV5-3 and TRBJ2-5; possibly TRBD1 for D (6 bases). TRBV5-3 is treated as an ORF (open reading frame) with a function not yet certain. The CDR3 extends over 16 amino acids. V was trimmed by 4 bases and J by 2 bases, leaving 18 bases between them. CDR3 in amino acids: CARSTGPGQSQETQYF. The CDR3, as DNA: TGTGCCAGAAGCACGGGGCCCGGACAGTCTCAAGAGACCCAGTACTTC.

V usage is TRBV18 and J usage is TRBJ1-1, with 7 bases identical to TRBD1. The CDR3 is made up of 12 amino acids. Germline CDR1 is KGHSH and CDR2 is LQKENI. V gave up 1 base and J gave up 10 bases; unmatched junction bases: 3. The CDR3 is CASSPQGQRAFF. CDR3 bases: TGTGCCAGCTCACCACAGGGACAGCGAGCTTTCTTT.

The CDR3 loop reads CASRTGIASSYEQYF. Here the CDR3 DNA reads TGTGCCAGCAGGACAGGGATCGCTAGCTCCTACGAGCAGTACTTC. This sequence joins TRBV6-5 and TRBJ2-7; TRBD1 agrees at 7 bases. V lost 6 bases and J lost 0; bases outside the gene matches: 8. The CDR3 is 15 residues long. Germline V gene data show CDR1 as MNHEY and CDR2 as SVGAGI.

V is TRBV7-8 and J is TRBJ2-7; 7 bases match TRBD2. CDR3 size: 13 residues. Germline CDR1 reads SGHVS; CDR2 reads FQNEAQ. Trimming took 5 bases from V and 9 from J; bases not matched to a gene: 10. The CDR3 protein is CASSRDYMSGQYF. CDR3 DNA sequence: TGTGCCAGCAGCCGGGACTACATGAGTGGGCAGTACTTC.

This clone was seen a single time. This chain links TRBV6-2 or TRBV6-3 with TRBJ2-3, with 13 bases fitting TRBD2. V lost 0 bases to trimming and J lost 3 bases; unmatched junction nucleotides: 3. Per germline, CDR1 MNHEY and CDR2 SVGEGT. The CDR3 runs to 17 residues. In DNA form, the CDR3 reads TGTGCCAGCAGTTACTCTACTAGCGGGGGGGTGACAGATACGCAGTATTTT. Translation: CASSYSTSGGVTDTQYF.

The chain combines TRBV9 with TRBJ2-1, with 7 positions matching TRBD2. J was trimmed by 6 bases and V by 3 bases; bases with no gene match: 6. This CDR3 is built from 14 residues. Germline CDR1 and CDR2: SGDLS and YYNGEE. The CDR3 region has the DNA TGTGCCAGCAGCGACCTACTAGCGCGCAATGAGCAGTTCTTC. Its protein product is CASSDLLARNEQFF. Together with reference TRBV9 and TRBJ2-1, the CDR3 gives the full variable domain: DSGVTQTPKHLITATGQRVTLRCSPRSGDLSVYWYQQSLDQGLQFLIQYYNGEERAKGNILERFSAQQFPDLHSELNLSSLELGDSALYFCASSDLLARNEQFFGPGTRLTVL.

V gene TRBV28 combines with J gene TRBJ2-1; tentative D call: TRBD2 (6 bases). The CDR3 runs 14 residues. The germline gives CDR1 MDHEN, CDR2 SYDVKM. Trimming shortened V by 7 bases and J by 2 bases, and 12 bases separated the two germline ends. The CDR3 reads CASNGGITYNEQFF. CDR3 nucleotide sequence: TGTGCCAGCAACGGCGGGATCACCTACAATGAGCAGTTCTTC.

CDR3 bases: TGTGCCAGCAGCGACAGTGGGGAATCCCTCCACTTT. It translates to CASSDSGESLHF. This rearrangement joins TRBV3-1 (or the pseudogene TRBV3-2) to TRBJ1-6; D may be TRBD1 (5 bases). Germline CDR1 LGHDT, CDR2 YNNKEL (reference sequence). This CDR3 has 12 amino acids. Between the trimmed V and J ends, which lost 5 bases and 14 bases, there was a span of 13 bases.

The chain employs TRBV19 and TRBJ1-1; D remains unclear. Deletions cut 3 bases from V and 2 bases from J, with 10 bases between. The CDR3 has 14 amino acids. Germline CDR1 is LNHDA and CDR2 is SQIVND (reference sequence). The chain's CDR3 is CASSMEGINTEAFF. The CDR3 coding sequence is TGTGCCAGTAGTATGGAGGGCATTAACACTGAAGCTTTCTTT.

CDR3 loop: CASSPQGIKDTQYF. The DNA for the CDR3 is TGTGCCAGCAGTCCGCAGGGGATCAAGGATACGCAGTATTTT. This chain joins TRBV2 and TRBJ2-3; TRBD1 might be the D (6 bases). Germline V gene lookup returns CDR1 SNHLY and CDR2 FYNNEI. Between the trimmed V and J ends, which lost 5 bases and 6 bases, there was a span of 15 bases. The CDR3 runs 14 residues.

The V and J genes are TRBV6-5 and TRBJ1-6; D remains unclear. The germline V and J ends were trimmed by 2 bases and 7 bases, with 12 bases remaining between them. CDR1 and CDR2 from the germline V gene are MNHEY and SVGAGI. This CDR3 contains 15 residues. Here the CDR3 DNA reads TGTGCCAGCAGTTACATGAGGGTTTCAAATTCACCCCTCCACTTT. Amino acids: CASSYMRVSNSPLHF.

The rearrangement links TRBV6-5 to TRBJ1-1; D not resolved. CDR1 is MNHEY, CDR2 SVGAGI, per germline. The CDR3 totals 16 residues. V shed 0 bases and J shed 0 bases, with 11 bases lying between them. CDR3: CASSYSTGVMNTEAFF. The CDR3, as DNA: TGTGCCAGCAGTTACTCGACCGGAGTGATGAACACTGAAGCTTTCTTT.

This rearrangement joins TRBV3-1 (or the pseudogene TRBV3-2) to TRBJ2-7; D is unresolved. Trimming removed 3 bases from V and 1 base from J, with 4 bases in between. The CDR3 is 12 amino acids. CDR1 is LGHDT, CDR2 YNNKEL, per germline (reference sequence). The CDR3 DNA sequence: TGTGCCAGCAGCCATGTATCCTACGAGCAGTACTTC. It encodes CASSHVSYEQYF.